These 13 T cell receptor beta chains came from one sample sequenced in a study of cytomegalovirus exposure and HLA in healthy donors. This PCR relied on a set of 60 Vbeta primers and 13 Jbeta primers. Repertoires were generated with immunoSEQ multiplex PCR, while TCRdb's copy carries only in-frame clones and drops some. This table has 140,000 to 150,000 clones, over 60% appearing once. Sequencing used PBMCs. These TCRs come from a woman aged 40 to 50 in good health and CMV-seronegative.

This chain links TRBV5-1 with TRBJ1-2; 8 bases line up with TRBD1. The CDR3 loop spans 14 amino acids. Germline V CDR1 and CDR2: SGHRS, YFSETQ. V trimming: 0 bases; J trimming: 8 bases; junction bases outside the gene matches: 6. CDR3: CASSLAPGGEGYTF. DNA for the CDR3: TGCGCCAGCAGCTTGGCCCCAGGGGGCGAAGGCTACACCTTC.

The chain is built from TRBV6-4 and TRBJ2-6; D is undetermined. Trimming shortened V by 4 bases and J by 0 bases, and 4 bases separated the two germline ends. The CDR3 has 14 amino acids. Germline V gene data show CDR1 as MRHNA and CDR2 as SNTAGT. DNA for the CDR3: TGTGCCAGCAGTGCAGGCTCTGGGGCCAACGTCCTGACTTTC. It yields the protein CASSAGSGANVLTF.

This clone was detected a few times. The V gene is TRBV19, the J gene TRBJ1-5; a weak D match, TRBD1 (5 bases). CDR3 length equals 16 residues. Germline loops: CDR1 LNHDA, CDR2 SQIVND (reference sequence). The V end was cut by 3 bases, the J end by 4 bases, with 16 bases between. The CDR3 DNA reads TGTGCCAGTAGTATTGGGCAGGGAAAAGTTAATCAGCCCCAGCATTTT. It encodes CASSIGQGKVNQPQHF.

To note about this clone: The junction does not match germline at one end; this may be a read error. Here the CDR3 DNA reads TGTTCCAGCAGCTTGGACCTAAGCGGGAGGGCCGAGACCCAGTACTTC. Its protein is CSSSLDLSGRAETQYF. This chain connects TRBV7-9 to TRBJ2-5; 10 bases match TRBD2. The CDR3 is made up of 16 amino acids. Germline assignment: CDR1 SEHNR and CDR2 FQNEAQ (reference sequence). Looking up the rest from reference TRBV7-9 and TRBJ2-5 gives the full variable domain: DTGVSQNPRHKITKRGQNVTFRCDPISEHNRLYWYRQTLGQGPEFLTYFQNEAQLEKSRLLSDRFSAERPKGSFSTLEIQRTEQGDSAMYLCSSSLDLSGRAETQYFGPGTRLLVL.

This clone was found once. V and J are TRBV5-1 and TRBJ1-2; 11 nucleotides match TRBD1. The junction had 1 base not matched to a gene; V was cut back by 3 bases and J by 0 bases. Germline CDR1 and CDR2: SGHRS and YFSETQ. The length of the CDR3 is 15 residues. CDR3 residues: CASSWGQGANYGYTF. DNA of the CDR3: TGCGCCAGCAGCTGGGGACAGGGGGCTAACTATGGCTACACCTTC.

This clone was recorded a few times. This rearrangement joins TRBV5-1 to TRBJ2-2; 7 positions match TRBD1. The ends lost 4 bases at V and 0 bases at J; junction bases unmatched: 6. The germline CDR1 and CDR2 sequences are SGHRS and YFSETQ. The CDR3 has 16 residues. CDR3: CASSTDRAANTGELFF. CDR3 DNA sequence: TGCGCCAGCAGCACAGACAGGGCCGCGAACACCGGGGAGCTGTTTTTT.

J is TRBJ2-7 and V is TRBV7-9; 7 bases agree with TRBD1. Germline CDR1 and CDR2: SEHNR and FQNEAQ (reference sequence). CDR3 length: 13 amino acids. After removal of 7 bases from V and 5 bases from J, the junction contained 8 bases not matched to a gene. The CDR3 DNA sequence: TGTGCCAGCAACCCGACAGGGACCCACGAGCAGTACTTC. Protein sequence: CASNPTGTHEQYF.

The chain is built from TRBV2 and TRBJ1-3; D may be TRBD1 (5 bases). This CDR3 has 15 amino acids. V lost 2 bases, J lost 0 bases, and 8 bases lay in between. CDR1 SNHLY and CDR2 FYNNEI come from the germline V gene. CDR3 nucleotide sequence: TGTGCCAGCAGTGAAAGACAGACCTCTGGAAACACCATATATTTT. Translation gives CASSERQTSGNTIYF.

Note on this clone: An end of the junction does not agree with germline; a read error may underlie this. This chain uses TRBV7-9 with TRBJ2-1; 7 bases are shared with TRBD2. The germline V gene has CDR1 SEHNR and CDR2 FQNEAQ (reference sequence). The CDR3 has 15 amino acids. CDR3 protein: CSSSPPRASGNEQFF. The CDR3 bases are TGTTCCAGCAGCCCGCCGAGGGCTAGCGGAAATGAGCAGTTCTTC.

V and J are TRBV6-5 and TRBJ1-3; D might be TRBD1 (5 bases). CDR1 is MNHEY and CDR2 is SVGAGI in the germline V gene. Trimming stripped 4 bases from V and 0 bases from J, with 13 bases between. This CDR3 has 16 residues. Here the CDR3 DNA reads TGTGCCAGCAGTTCCACGACAGCAATCTCTGGAAACACCATATATTTT. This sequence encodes CASSSTTAISGNTIYF.

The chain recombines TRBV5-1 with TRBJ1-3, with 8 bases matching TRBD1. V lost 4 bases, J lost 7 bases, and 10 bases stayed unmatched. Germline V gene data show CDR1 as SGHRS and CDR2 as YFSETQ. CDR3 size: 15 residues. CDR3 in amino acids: CASSLTGVVRNTIYF. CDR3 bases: TGCGCCAGCAGCCTGACAGGGGTCGTACGGAACACCATATATTTT.

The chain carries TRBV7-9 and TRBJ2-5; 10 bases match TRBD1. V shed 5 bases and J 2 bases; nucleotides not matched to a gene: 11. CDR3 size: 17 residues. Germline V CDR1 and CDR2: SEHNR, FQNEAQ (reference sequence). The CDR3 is CASSQRDRGMPQETQYF. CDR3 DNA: TGTGCCAGCAGCCAACGGGACAGGGGAATGCCGCAAGAGACCCAGTACTTC.

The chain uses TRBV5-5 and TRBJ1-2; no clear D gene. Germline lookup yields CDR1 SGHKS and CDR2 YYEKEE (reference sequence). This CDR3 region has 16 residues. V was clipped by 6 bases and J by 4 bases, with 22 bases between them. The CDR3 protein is CASNFMRERVGYGYTF. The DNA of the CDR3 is TGTGCCAGCAACTTTATGAGGGAACGGGTAGGCTATGGCTACACCTTC. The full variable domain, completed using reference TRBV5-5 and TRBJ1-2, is DAGVTQSPTHLIKTRGQQVTLRCSPISGHKSVSWYQQVLGQGPQFIFQYYEKEERGRGNFPDRFSARQFPNYSSELNVNALLLGDSALYLCASNFMRERVGYGYTFGSGTRLTVV.